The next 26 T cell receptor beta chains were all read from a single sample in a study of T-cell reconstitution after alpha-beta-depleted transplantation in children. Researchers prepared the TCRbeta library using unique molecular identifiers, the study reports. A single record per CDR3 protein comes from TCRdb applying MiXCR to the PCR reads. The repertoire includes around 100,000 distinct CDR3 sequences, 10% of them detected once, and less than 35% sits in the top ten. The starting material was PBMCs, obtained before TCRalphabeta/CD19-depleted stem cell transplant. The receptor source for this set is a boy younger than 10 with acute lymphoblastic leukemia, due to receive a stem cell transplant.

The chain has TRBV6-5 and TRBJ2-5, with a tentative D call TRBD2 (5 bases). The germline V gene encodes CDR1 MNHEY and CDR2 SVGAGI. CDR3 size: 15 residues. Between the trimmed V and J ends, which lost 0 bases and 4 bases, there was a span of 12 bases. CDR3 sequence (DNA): TGTGCCAGCAGTTACTCCTATAGCGCGTCAGAGACCCAGTACTTC. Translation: CASSYSYSASETQYF.

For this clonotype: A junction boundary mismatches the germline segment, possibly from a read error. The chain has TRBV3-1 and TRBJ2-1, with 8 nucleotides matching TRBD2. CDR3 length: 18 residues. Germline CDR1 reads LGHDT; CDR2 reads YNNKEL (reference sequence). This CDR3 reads CTSSPPGRHLAGLNEQFF. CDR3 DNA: TGTACCAGCAGTCCCCCCGGCAGACATCTAGCGGGTCTCAATGAGCAGTTCTTC.

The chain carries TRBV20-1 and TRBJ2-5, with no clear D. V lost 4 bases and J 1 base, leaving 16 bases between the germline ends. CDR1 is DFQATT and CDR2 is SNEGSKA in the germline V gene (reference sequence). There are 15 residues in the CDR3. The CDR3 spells CSAKVVGNSQETQYF. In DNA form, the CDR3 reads TGCAGTGCTAAAGTAGTGGGGAACTCCCAAGAGACCCAGTACTTC.

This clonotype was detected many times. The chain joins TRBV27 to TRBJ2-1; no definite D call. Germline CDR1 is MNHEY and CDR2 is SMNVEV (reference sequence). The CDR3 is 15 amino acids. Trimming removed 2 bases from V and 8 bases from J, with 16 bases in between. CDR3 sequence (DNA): TGTGCCAGCAGTTTAGGTCCAACTCCCAGGTATGAGCAGTTCTTC. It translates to CASSLGPTPRYEQFF.

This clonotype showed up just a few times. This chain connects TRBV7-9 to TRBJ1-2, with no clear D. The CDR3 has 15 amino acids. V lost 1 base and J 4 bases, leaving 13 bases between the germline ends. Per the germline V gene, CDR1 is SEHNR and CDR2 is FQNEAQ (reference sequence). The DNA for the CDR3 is TGTGCCAGCAGCTTAGGCGAGGGAGGCTTCTATGGCTACACCTTC. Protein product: CASSLGEGGFYGYTF.

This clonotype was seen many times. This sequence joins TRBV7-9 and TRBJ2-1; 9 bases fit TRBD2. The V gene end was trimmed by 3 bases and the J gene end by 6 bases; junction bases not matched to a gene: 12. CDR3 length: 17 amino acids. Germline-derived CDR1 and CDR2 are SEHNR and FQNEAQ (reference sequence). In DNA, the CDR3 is TGTGCCAGCAGCTTTTGGCCCCCCGGACTAGCGCGCAATGAGCAGTTCTTC. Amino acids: CASSFWPPGLARNEQFF.

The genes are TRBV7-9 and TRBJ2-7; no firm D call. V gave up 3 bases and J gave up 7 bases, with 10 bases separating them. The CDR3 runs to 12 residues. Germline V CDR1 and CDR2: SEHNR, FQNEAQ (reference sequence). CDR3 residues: CASSFQRVEQYF. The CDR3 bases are TGTGCCAGCAGCTTCCAAAGGGTGGAGCAGTACTTC.

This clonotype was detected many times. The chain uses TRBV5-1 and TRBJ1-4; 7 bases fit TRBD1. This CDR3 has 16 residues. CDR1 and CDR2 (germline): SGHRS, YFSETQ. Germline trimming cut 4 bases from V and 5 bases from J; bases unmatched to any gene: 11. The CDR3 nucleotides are TGCGCCAGCAGCCGGGGGAACGGACAGGCAAATGAAAAACTGTTTTTT. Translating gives CASSRGNGQANEKLFF.

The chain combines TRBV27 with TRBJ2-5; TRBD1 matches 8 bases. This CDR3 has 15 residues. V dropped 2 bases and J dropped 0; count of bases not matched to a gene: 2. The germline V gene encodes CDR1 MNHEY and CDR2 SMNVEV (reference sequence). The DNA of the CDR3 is TGTGCCAGCAGTTTACGGACAGGGTACCAAGAGACCCAGTACTTC. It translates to CASSLRTGYQETQYF.

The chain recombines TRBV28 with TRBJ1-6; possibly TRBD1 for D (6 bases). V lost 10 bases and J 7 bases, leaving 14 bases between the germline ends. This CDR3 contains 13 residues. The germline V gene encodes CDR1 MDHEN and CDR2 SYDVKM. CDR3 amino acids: CAILDSWNSPLHF. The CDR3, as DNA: TGTGCCATCCTGGACAGTTGGAATTCACCCCTCCACTTT.

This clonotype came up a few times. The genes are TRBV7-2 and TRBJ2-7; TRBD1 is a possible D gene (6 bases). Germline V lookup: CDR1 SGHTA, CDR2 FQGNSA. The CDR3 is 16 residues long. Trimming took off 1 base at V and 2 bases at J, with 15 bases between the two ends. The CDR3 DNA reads TGTGCCAGCAGCTTAGTAACAGGGCCAGGGCCCTACGAGCAGTACTTC. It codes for CASSLVTGPGPYEQYF. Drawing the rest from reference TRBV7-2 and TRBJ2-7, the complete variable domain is GAGVSQSPSNKVTEKGKDVELRCDPISGHTALYWYRQSLGQGLEFLIYFQGNSAPDKSGLPSDRFSAERTGGSVSTLTIQRTQQEDSAVYLCASSLVTGPGPYEQYFGPGTRLTVT.

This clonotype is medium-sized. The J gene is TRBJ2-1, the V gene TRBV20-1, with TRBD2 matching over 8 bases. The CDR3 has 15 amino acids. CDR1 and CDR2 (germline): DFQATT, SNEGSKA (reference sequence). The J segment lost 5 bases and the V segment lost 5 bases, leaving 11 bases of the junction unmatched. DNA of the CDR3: TGCAGTGCTCGTGTGACTAGCGCCTTCAACAATGAGCAGTTCTTC. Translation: CSARVTSAFNNEQFF.

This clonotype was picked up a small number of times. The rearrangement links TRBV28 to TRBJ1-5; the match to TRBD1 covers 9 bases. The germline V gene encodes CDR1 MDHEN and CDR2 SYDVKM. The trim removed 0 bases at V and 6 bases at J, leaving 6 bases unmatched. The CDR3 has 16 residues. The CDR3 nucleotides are TGTGCCAGCAGTTTATGGGGACAGGGATTTGGTCAGCCCCAGCATTTT. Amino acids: CASSLWGQGFGQPQHF.

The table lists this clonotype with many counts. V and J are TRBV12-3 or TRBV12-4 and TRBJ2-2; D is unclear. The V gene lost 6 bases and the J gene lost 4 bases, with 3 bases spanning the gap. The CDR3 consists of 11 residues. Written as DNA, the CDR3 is TGTGCCAGCAGACTCACCGGGGAGCTGTTTTTT. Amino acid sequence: CASRLTGELFF.

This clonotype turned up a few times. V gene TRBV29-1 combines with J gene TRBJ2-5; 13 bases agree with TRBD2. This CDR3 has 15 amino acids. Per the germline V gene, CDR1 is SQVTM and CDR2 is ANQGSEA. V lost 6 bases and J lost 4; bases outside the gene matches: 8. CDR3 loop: CSVAGTSGKGETQYF. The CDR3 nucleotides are TGCAGCGTAGCCGGGACTAGCGGGAAGGGAGAGACCCAGTACTTC.

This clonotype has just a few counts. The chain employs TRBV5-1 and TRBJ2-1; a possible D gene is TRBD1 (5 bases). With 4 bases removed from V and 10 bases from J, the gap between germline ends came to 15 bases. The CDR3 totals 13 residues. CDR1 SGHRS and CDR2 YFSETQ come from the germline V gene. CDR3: CASSARRAGEQFF. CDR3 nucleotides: TGCGCCAGCAGCGCTCGCAGGGCCGGGGAGCAGTTCTTC.

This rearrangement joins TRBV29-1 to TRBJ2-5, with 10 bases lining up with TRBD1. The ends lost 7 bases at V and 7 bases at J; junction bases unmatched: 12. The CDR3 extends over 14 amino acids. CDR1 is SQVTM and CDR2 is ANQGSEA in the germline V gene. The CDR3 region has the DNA TGCAGCGCCGTGACAGGGGGCGCGAGCGGGACCCAGTACTTC. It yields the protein CSAVTGGASGTQYF.

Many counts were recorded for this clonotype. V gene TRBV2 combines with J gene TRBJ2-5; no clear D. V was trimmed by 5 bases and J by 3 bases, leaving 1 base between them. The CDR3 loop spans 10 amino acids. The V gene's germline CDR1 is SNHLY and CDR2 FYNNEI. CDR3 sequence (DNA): TGTGCCAGCAGTAAAGAGACCCAGTACTTC. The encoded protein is CASSKETQYF.

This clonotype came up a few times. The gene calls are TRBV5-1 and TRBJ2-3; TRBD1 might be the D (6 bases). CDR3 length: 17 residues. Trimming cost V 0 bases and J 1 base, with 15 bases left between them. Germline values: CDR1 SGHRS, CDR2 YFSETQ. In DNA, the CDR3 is TGCGCCAGCAGCTTGGGCCCAGGGGCATCTGGCACAGATACGCAGTATTTT. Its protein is CASSLGPGASGTDTQYF.

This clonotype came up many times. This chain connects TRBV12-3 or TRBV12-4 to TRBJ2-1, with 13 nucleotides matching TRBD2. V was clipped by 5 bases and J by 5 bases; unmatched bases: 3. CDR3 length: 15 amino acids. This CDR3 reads CASSPGLAGNNEQFF. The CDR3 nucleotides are TGTGCCAGCAGTCCGGGACTAGCGGGGAACAATGAGCAGTTCTTC.

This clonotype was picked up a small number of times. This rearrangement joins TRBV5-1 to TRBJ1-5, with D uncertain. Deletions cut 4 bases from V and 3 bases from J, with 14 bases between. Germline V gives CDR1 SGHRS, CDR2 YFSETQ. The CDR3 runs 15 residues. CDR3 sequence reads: CASSPGPEDNQPQHF. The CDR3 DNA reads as TGCGCCAGCAGCCCTGGACCGGAGGACAATCAGCCCCAGCATTTT.

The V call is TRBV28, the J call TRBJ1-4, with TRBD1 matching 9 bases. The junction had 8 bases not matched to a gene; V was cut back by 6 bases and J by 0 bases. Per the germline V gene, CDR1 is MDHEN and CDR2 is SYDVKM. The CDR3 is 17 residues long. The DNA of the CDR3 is TGTGCCAGCAGCTCCCCGGGACAGGGTGCAACTAATGAAAAACTGTTTTTT. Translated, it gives CASSSPGQGATNEKLFF. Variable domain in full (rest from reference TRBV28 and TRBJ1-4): DVKVTQSSRYLVKRTGEKVFLECVQDMDHENMFWYRQDPGLGLRLIYFSYDVKMKEKGDIPEGYSVSREKKERFSLILESASTNQTSMYLCASSSPGQGATNEKLFFGSGTQLSVL.

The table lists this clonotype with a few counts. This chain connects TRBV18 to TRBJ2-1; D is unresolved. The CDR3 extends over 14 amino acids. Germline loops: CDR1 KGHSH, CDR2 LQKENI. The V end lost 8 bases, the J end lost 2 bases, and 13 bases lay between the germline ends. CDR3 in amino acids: CASRPERTYNEQFF. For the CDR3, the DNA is TGTGCCAGCCGGCCGGAGAGGACCTACAATGAGCAGTTCTTC.

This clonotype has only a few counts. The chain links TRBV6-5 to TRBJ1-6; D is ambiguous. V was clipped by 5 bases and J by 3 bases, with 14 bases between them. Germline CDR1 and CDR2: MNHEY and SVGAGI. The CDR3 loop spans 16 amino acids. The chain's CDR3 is CASSPTTGIYNSPLHF. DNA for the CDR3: TGTGCCAGCAGTCCAACAACCGGGATCTATAATTCACCCCTCCACTTT.

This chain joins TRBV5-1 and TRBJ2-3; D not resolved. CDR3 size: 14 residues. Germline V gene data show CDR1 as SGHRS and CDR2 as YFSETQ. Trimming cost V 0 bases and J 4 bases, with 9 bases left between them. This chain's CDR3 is CASSLEAEADTQYF. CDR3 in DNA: TGCGCCAGCAGCTTGGAGGCAGAGGCAGATACGCAGTATTTT.

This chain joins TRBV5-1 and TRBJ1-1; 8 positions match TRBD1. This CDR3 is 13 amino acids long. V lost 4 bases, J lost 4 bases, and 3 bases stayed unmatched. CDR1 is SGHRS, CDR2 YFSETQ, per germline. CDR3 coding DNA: TGCGCCAGCAGCGGAACAGGGGGCACTGAAGCTTTCTTT. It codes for CASSGTGGTEAFF.